Below, 21 T cell receptor beta chains from the same sample are listed, as sequenced in a study of beta chain features in type 1 diabetes. Broader study findings: Type 1 diabetes patients showed a moderate but significant shortening of TCRB CDR3s in all four CD4+ subsets.

Investigators reverse transcribed all isolated RNA, so they sequenced expressed TCRB transcripts. Assay used: immunoSEQ multiplex PCR; TCRdb lists only in-frame clones, some missing. The data hold under 350,000 clones, with roughly 13% observed a single time. The antigens of these receptors remain unknown. Sequencing used naive CD4+ T cells from blood. Source of these receptors: a man aged 30-40 years with type 1 diabetes.

The chain uses TRBV29-1 and TRBJ2-7; D unclear. The germline V and J ends were trimmed by 6 bases and 0 bases, with 6 bases remaining between them. From germline, CDR1 is SQVTM and CDR2 ANQGSEA. This CDR3 region has 11 residues. CDR3 DNA: TGCAGCGTGAGTCTCTCCTACGAGCAGTACTTC. Its protein product is CSVSLSYEQYF.

The chain's CDR3 is CARDTGQGVEKLFF. As DNA, the CDR3 is TGTGCCCGAGATACCGGACAGGGAGTTGAAAAACTGTTTTTT. This sequence joins TRBV30 and TRBJ1-4, with 8 bases identical to TRBD1. Germline-derived CDR1 and CDR2 are GTSNPN and SVGIG (reference sequence). Unmatched junction bases numbered 12, after V lost 8 bases and J lost 7 bases. The length of the CDR3 is 14 residues. The full variable domain, rest sourced from reference TRBV30 and TRBJ1-4, is SQTIHQWPATLVQPVGSPLSLECTVEGTSNPNLYWYRQAAGRGLQLLFYSVGIGQISSEVPQNLSASRPQDRQFILSSKKLLLSDSGFYLCARDTGQGVEKLFFGSGTQLSVL.

The gene calls are TRBV7-2 and TRBJ2-1; 14 bases agree with TRBD2. The germline gives CDR1 SGHTA, CDR2 FQGNSA. J was trimmed by 7 bases and V by 1 base; bases with no gene match: 3. CDR3 length: 16 amino acids. This chain's CDR3 is CASSLGLAGGHNEQFF. DNA for the CDR3: TGTGCCAGCAGCTTAGGACTAGCGGGAGGGCATAATGAGCAGTTCTTC. Variable domain in full (rest from reference TRBV7-2 and TRBJ2-1): GAGVSQSPSNKVTEKGKDVELRCDPISGHTALYWYRQSLGQGLEFLIYFQGNSAPDKSGLPSDRFSAERTGGSVSTLTIQRTQQEDSAVYLCASSLGLAGGHNEQFFGPGTRLTVL.

The chain uses TRBV18 and TRBJ2-1, with no clear D. Trimming took off 2 bases at V and 4 bases at J, with 3 bases between the two ends. This CDR3 is 12 amino acids long. Germline CDR1 is KGHSH and CDR2 is LQKENI. CDR3 sequence: CASSPAYNEQFF. Written as DNA, the CDR3 is TGTGCCAGCTCACCAGCGTACAATGAGCAGTTCTTC.

This clone was counted between two and nine times. This chain connects TRBV5-1 to TRBJ2-7; possible D gene TRBD1, 6 bases. The ends were cut back, 2 bases at V and 3 bases at J, with 9 bases in the middle. The CDR3 contains 13 residues. Germline V gene lookup returns CDR1 SGHRS and CDR2 YFSETQ. The CDR3 protein is CASSFTGYYEQYF. CDR3 nucleotides: TGCGCCAGCAGCTTTACAGGGTACTACGAGCAGTACTTC.

This sequence joins TRBV10-3 and TRBJ2-7; 10 positions agree with TRBD1. Germline CDR1 is ENHRY and CDR2 is SYGVKD. The V segment lost 6 bases and the J segment 0 bases; nucleotides outside the gene matches: 2. CDR3 length: 14 amino acids. DNA for the CDR3: TGTGCCATCAGAGGGGACAGGGGCTCCTACGAGCAGTACTTC. Translated, it gives CAIRGDRGSYEQYF.

This clone has more than one count but fewer than ten. The DNA of the CDR3 is TGTGCCAGCAGCTTAGCGGGGCCAGGCTCCTACGAGCAGTACTTC. Protein: CASSLAGPGSYEQYF. The rearrangement uses TRBV7-2 and TRBJ2-7, with a tentative D call TRBD1 (5 bases). Between the trimmed V and J ends, which lost 0 bases and 0 bases, there was a span of 9 bases. Germline-derived CDR1 and CDR2 are SGHTA and FQGNSA. CDR3 length: 15 amino acids.

V and J are TRBV14 and TRBJ2-1; D is possibly TRBD2 (5 bases). Between the trimmed V and J ends, which lost 4 bases and 9 bases, there was a span of 16 bases. There are 14 residues in the CDR3. The germline V gene encodes CDR1 SGHDN and CDR2 FVKESK. The CDR3 DNA reads TGTGCCAGCAGCCGGACTCCGACGGACTCTGAGCAGTTCTTC. It specifies CASSRTPTDSEQFF.

V is TRBV10-3 and J is TRBJ1-1; 8 nucleotides agree with TRBD1. Losses at the gene ends were 6 bases for V and 3 bases for J; bases not matched to a gene: 6. Per the germline V gene, CDR1 is ENHRY and CDR2 is SYGVKD. This CDR3 region has 14 residues. In DNA form, the CDR3 reads TGTGCCATCAGCCCCAGGGGGCCGGACACTGAAGCTTTCTTT. Amino acids: CAISPRGPDTEAFF.

The DNA for the CDR3 is TGTGCCAGCGATAGCGGGAGAGGTTTGGGCGAGCAGTTCTTC. Encoded protein: CASDSGRGLGEQFF. This chain links TRBV7-2 with TRBJ2-1, with 9 nucleotides matching TRBD2. This CDR3 comprises 14 residues. CDR1 and CDR2 (germline): SGHTA, FQGNSA. Trimming cost V 8 bases and J 10 bases; bases outside gene matches: 12.

The V call is TRBV18, the J call TRBJ2-7, with TRBD2 as a possible D gene (5 bases). This CDR3 region has 16 residues. CDR1 and CDR2 (germline): KGHSH, LQKENI. V was shortened by 3 bases and J by 5 bases, with 20 bases between the two germline ends. DNA for the CDR3: TGTGCCAGCTCACCTTCGACTAAGACCTTGTCCCACGAGCAGTACTTC. Residues: CASSPSTKTLSHEQYF.

This clone was counted only a few times. This chain links TRBV28 with TRBJ2-4; a weak D match, TRBD2 (5 bases). The germline CDR1 and CDR2 sequences are MDHEN and SYDVKM. With 5 bases removed from V and 8 bases from J, the gap between germline ends came to 19 bases. CDR3 length: 15 residues. The CDR3 DNA follows: TGTGCCAGCAGTGCCCGGGCCCTCCTCGGGGACATTCAGTACTTC. Amino acids: CASSARALLGDIQYF.

J is TRBJ2-1 and V is TRBV9; 9 bases align to TRBD2. CDR3 length equals 15 residues. V was clipped by 0 bases and J by 5 bases; unmatched bases: 3. Germline V CDR1 and CDR2: SGDLS, YYNGEE. The CDR3 reads CASSVGLAGHNEQFF. The CDR3 DNA sequence: TGTGCCAGCAGCGTAGGTCTAGCGGGACACAATGAGCAGTTCTTC.

This sequence joins TRBV28 and TRBJ1-2; 7 nucleotides line up with TRBD1. The CDR3 extends over 15 amino acids. Germline trimming cut 4 bases from V and 0 bases from J; bases unmatched to any gene: 5. The germline V gene encodes CDR1 MDHEN and CDR2 SYDVKM. CDR3: CASSSQGIPNYGYTF. The CDR3 bases are TGTGCCAGCAGTTCACAGGGGATTCCTAACTATGGCTACACCTTC.

The V call is TRBV6-6, the J call TRBJ1-5, with D possibly matching TRBD1 (5 bases). The CDR3 is made up of 14 amino acids. Germline loops: CDR1 MNHNY, CDR2 SVGAGI (reference sequence). The V end lost 5 bases, the J end lost 4 bases, and 12 bases lay between the germline ends. CDR3 sequence (DNA): TGTGCCAGCAGTCCCAGGGTGATAAATCAGCCCCAGCATTTT. Amino acids: CASSPRVINQPQHF.

The chain links TRBV5-1 to TRBJ2-1; 8 positions match TRBD1. Germline V gene sequence: CDR1 SGHRS, CDR2 YFSETQ. Unmatched junction bases numbered 12, after V lost 1 base and J lost 6 bases. The CDR3 contains 17 residues. CDR3 coding DNA: TGCGCCAGCAGCTTGTTGGTACAGGGACAGGCCTCCAATGAGCAGTTCTTC. It is translated as CASSLLVQGQASNEQFF.

The chain uses TRBV5-4 and TRBJ2-1; 8 bases map to TRBD2. V dropped 2 bases and J dropped 0; count of bases not matched to a gene: 10. The CDR3 loop spans 18 amino acids. Per germline, CDR1 SGHNT and CDR2 YYREEE (reference sequence). CDR3 sequence reads: CASSFRGGGLSSYNEQFF. The CDR3 DNA is TGTGCCAGCAGCTTTCGGGGGGGCGGTCTAAGCTCCTACAATGAGCAGTTCTTC.

This chain links TRBV28 with TRBJ2-3, with D maybe TRBD2 (5 bases). The CDR3 loop spans 14 amino acids. Per germline, CDR1 MDHEN and CDR2 SYDVKM. Between the trimmed V and J ends, which lost 7 bases and 4 bases, there was a span of 15 bases. The CDR3 reads CASTPGRDADTQYF. The CDR3, as DNA: TGTGCCAGCACCCCGGGAAGGGATGCAGATACGCAGTATTTT.

This clone came up a few times. This sequence joins TRBV11-1 and TRBJ2-5; a possible D gene is TRBD1 (7 bases). Germline loops: CDR1 SGHAT, CDR2 FQDESV (reference sequence). V lost 8 bases to trimming and J lost 4 bases, with 17 bases between them. The CDR3 extends over 14 amino acids. CDR3 bases: TGTGCCAGCGCCTACAGGGGAGGTGGAGAGACCCAGTACTTC. Its protein is CASAYRGGGETQYF.

This clone was seen only a few times. V usage is TRBV9 and J usage is TRBJ2-1; 7 positions agree with TRBD1. This CDR3 contains 15 residues. CDR1 is SGDLS, CDR2 YYNGEE, per germline. V shed 4 bases, J shed 2 bases, and the junction held 6 bases outside the gene matches. CDR3 protein: CASSRQGSPYNEQFF. The CDR3 DNA follows: TGTGCCAGCAGCCGACAGGGTTCTCCCTACAATGAGCAGTTCTTC.

In this sample, this clone turned up a few times. The CDR3 protein is CASSRTGTSVQQFF. Here the CDR3 DNA reads TGTGCCAGCAGCCGAACCGGGACTAGCGTGCAGCAGTTCTTC. V is TRBV4-2 and J is TRBJ2-1; the match to TRBD2 covers 10 bases. The V gene's germline CDR1 is LGHNA and CDR2 YNFKEQ. There are 14 residues in the CDR3. Germline trimming cut 4 bases from V and 11 bases from J; bases unmatched to any gene: 8.